Following are 6 T cell receptor beta chains from one sample sequenced in a study of blood T cell repertoires in COVID-19. The table came from immunoSEQ multiplex PCR; TCRdb's copy has only in-frame clones and leaves some out. The repertoire holds approximately 220,000 clones, with approximately 83% as singletons. The sequenced sample was PBMCs or T cells enriched from blood (not recorded which). Receptor source: a woman aged 50 to 60 who had been exposed to COVID-19.

This clone was seen only once. The rearrangement links TRBV14 to TRBJ1-1, with a tentative D call TRBD1 (6 bases). The length of the CDR3 is 18 residues. V was shortened by 2 bases and J by 4 bases, with 23 bases between the two germline ends. Germline V gene sequence: CDR1 SGHDN, CDR2 FVKESK. CDR3 amino acids: CASSQLRPGRGASTEAFF. For the CDR3, the DNA is TGTGCCAGCAGCCAACTTAGACCAGGGAGGGGGGCGAGCACTGAAGCTTTCTTT.

V usage is TRBV11-2 and J usage is TRBJ1-4; D not certain. Per the germline V gene, CDR1 is SGHAT and CDR2 is FQNNGV. CDR3 size: 14 residues. Trimming stripped 5 bases from V and 0 bases from J, with 7 bases between. Here the CDR3 reads CASSPSATNEKLFF. CDR3 bases: TGTGCCAGCAGCCCCTCGGCAACTAATGAAAAACTGTTTTTT. Combining the CDR3 with reference TRBV11-2 and TRBJ1-4 gives the whole variable domain EAGVAQSPRYKIIEKRQSVAFWCNPISGHATLYWYQQILGQGPKLLIQFQNNGVVDDSQLPKDRFSAERLKGVDSTLKIQPAKLEDSAVYLCASSPSATNEKLFFGSGTQLSVL.

The rearrangement joins TRBV28 to TRBJ1-1; unclear D gene. This CDR3 spans 15 amino acids. Germline V gives CDR1 MDHEN, CDR2 SYDVKM. The germline V and J ends were trimmed by 0 bases and 5 bases, with 13 bases remaining between them. The CDR3 here is CASSLWAGSGTEAFF. DNA for the CDR3: TGTGCCAGCAGTTTATGGGCAGGCTCGGGGACTGAAGCTTTCTTT.

J is TRBJ2-1 and V is TRBV6-5; 7 bases agree with TRBD1. The ends lost 5 bases at V and 10 bases at J; junction bases unmatched: 8. Germline loops: CDR1 MNHEY, CDR2 SVGAGI. There are 13 residues in the CDR3. CDR3 protein: CASSLTGLGEQFF. CDR3 in DNA: TGTGCCAGCAGTCTGACAGGGTTAGGGGAGCAGTTCTTC.

This clone was picked up one time. The genes are TRBV5-1 and TRBJ2-1; TRBD1 is a possible D gene (6 bases). CDR1 is SGHRS and CDR2 is YFSETQ in the germline V gene. Trimming pared 0 bases from V and 5 bases from J, leaving 12 bases between. CDR3 length: 15 amino acids. CDR3: CASSLAGQPNNEQFF. The DNA of the CDR3 is TGCGCCAGCAGCTTGGCTGGACAGCCTAACAATGAGCAGTTCTTC.

The chain combines TRBV2 with TRBJ1-6; D gene unclear. The CDR3 loop spans 13 amino acids. V was pared by 7 bases and J by 7 bases, with 11 bases between. Germline V gene data show CDR1 as SNHLY and CDR2 as FYNNEI. The CDR3 coding sequence is TGTGCCAGCATGAGGAGGGCCAATTCACCCCTCCACTTT. This gives the protein CASMRRANSPLHF.